These 27 T cell receptor beta chains came from one sample sequenced in a study of early T cells in non-severe SARS-CoV-2 infection. TCRdb ran MiXCR on the 5' RACE reads and lists one entry per CDR3 protein. This table holds some 59,000 distinct CDR3 sequences, approximately 9.7% found once. The sample comprised whole blood. The receptors stem from an adult who was a healthcare worker with PCR-confirmed SARS-CoV-2 infection or an uninfected control (not recorded which).

In its sample, this clonotype was seen a few times. The chain employs TRBV6-2 or TRBV6-3 and TRBJ2-7, with TRBD1 matching over 7 bases. The CDR3 is made up of 13 amino acids. Germline CDR1 reads MNHEY; CDR2 reads SVGEGT. The trim removed 6 bases at V and 0 bases at J, leaving 2 bases unmatched. Here the CDR3 reads CASRPGGSYEQYF. The CDR3, as DNA: TGTGCCAGCAGGCCAGGGGGCTCCTACGAGCAGTACTTC.

This clonotype was seen more than once but under ten times. The V gene is TRBV20-1, the J gene TRBJ2-5, with 7 bases fitting TRBD1. This CDR3 is 13 amino acids long. Trimming took 6 bases from V and 3 from J; bases not matched to a gene: 7. The germline gives CDR1 DFQATT, CDR2 SNEGSKA (reference sequence). The CDR3 sequence is CSARQGNEETQYF. The CDR3 DNA follows: TGCAGTGCCCGACAGGGAAACGAAGAGACCCAGTACTTC.

This clonotype has just a few counts. The chain links TRBV7-2 to TRBJ2-3; no firm D call. The CDR3 is made up of 12 amino acids. The germline CDR1 and CDR2 sequences are SGHTA and FQGNSA. V lost 3 bases and J lost 3, with 4 bases in between. CDR3 sequence (DNA): TGTGCCAGCAGCTTTTTTACAGATACGCAGTATTTT. It specifies CASSFFTDTQYF.

This clonotype was counted between two and nine times. The chain joins TRBV7-3 to TRBJ2-2; D call uncertain. There are 15 residues in the CDR3. V was shortened by 2 bases and J by 1 base, with 8 bases between the two germline ends. CDR1 is SGHTA and CDR2 is FQGTGA in the germline V gene. CDR3 residues: CASSLASGNTGELFF. The CDR3 DNA sequence: TGTGCCAGCAGCTTAGCCTCCGGGAACACCGGGGAGCTGTTTTTT.

There are a few counts of this clonotype. The chain couples TRBV20-1 to TRBJ1-2, with unresolved D. Per the germline V gene, CDR1 is DFQATT and CDR2 is SNEGSKA (reference sequence). The CDR3 spans 11 residues. Trimming stripped 6 bases from V and 8 bases from J, with 13 bases between. CDR3 region: CSAPSGGGYTF. The CDR3 bases are TGCAGTGCCCCATCCGGCGGGGGCTACACCTTC.

This clonotype was seen a few times. The rearrangement links TRBV12-3 or TRBV12-4 to TRBJ2-1; D perhaps matches TRBD1 (6 bases). This CDR3 has 15 amino acids. V lost 5 bases, J lost 9 bases, and 20 bases lay in between. The DNA for the CDR3 is TGTGCCAGCAGTCAAGCCGGGACCCTCAGGGGTGAGCAGTTCTTC. This gives the protein CASSQAGTLRGEQFF.

This clonotype was seen a handful of times. V usage is TRBV9 and J usage is TRBJ2-1, with TRBD1 matching 10 bases. J was trimmed by 1 base and V by 4 bases; bases with no gene match: 2. The germline gives CDR1 SGDLS, CDR2 YYNGEE. CDR3 size: 15 residues. In nucleotides, the CDR3 is TGTGCCAGCAGCCTGGACAGGGGGTCCTACAATGAGCAGTTCTTC. Its protein is CASSLDRGSYNEQFF.

This chain connects TRBV7-9 to TRBJ2-5; D is perhaps TRBD1 (5 bases). V was shortened by 1 base and J by 9 bases, with 6 bases between the two germline ends. Germline-derived CDR1 and CDR2 are SEHNR and FQNEAQ (reference sequence). This CDR3 comprises 11 residues. The CDR3 spells CASSLVQAQYF. CDR3 nucleotides: TGTGCCAGCAGCTTAGTACAGGCCCAGTACTTC.

This chain joins TRBV9 and TRBJ2-2, with 10 bases matching TRBD2. After removal of 4 bases from V and 2 bases from J, the junction contained 2 bases not matched to a gene. Germline CDR1 and CDR2: SGDLS and YYNGEE. The CDR3 contains 15 residues. The CDR3 sequence is CASSTSGANTGELFF. CDR3 bases: TGTGCCAGCAGCACTAGCGGGGCTAACACCGGGGAGCTGTTTTTT.

This clonotype was seen many times. The chain has TRBV2 and TRBJ1-1, with 8 bases lining up with TRBD1. With 9 bases clipped from V and 3 bases from J, the junction kept 12 bases outside the gene matches. This CDR3 region has 15 residues. From germline, CDR1 is SNHLY and CDR2 FYNNEI. CDR3 bases: TGTGCCAGTACTGCCGGGACAGGAATTCACACTGAAGCTTTCTTT. Translation gives CASTAGTGIHTEAFF.

The rearrangement uses TRBV11-2 and TRBJ2-2, with D uncertain. This CDR3 comprises 12 residues. V lost 6 bases, J lost 1 base, and 3 bases lay in between. The V gene's germline CDR1 is SGHAT and CDR2 FQNNGV. CDR3 residues: CASRQNTGELFF. CDR3 nucleotide sequence: TGTGCCAGCAGACAGAACACCGGGGAGCTGTTTTTT.

V gene TRBV12-3 or TRBV12-4 combines with J gene TRBJ2-7, with D possibly TRBD1 on 5 matching bases. This CDR3 spans 12 amino acids. Trimming shortened V by 6 bases and J by 5 bases, and 11 bases separated the two germline ends. DNA of the CDR3: TGTGCCAGCAGCAGGGATTCGGACGAGCAGTACTTC. This gives the protein CASSRDSDEQYF.

This rearrangement joins TRBV7-9 to TRBJ1-2; 8 bases match TRBD1. The CDR3 consists of 16 residues. V trimming: 3 bases; J trimming: 6 bases; junction bases outside the gene matches: 12. Germline loops: CDR1 SEHNR, CDR2 FQNEAQ (reference sequence). The CDR3 protein is CASSLGKDRGMDGYTF. DNA of the CDR3: TGTGCCAGCAGCTTGGGAAAAGACAGGGGCATGGATGGCTACACCTTC.

This clonotype was picked up many times. The rearrangement uses TRBV30 and TRBJ1-1; perhaps TRBD1 as D (5 bases). The CDR3 is 16 residues long. CDR1 is GTSNPN, CDR2 SVGIG, per germline (reference sequence). Trimming took 0 bases from V and 1 from J, leaving 15 bases between them. CDR3 DNA: TGTGCCTGGAGTGTACTGCCCCCTGGGGCGAACACTGAAGCTTTCTTT. It is translated as CAWSVLPPGANTEAFF.

This clonotype was recorded at least ten times. The genes are TRBV9 and TRBJ1-2; 8 nucleotides agree with TRBD1. The CDR3 totals 13 residues. CDR1 is SGDLS and CDR2 is YYNGEE in the germline V gene. Germline trimming cut 4 bases from V and 6 bases from J; bases unmatched to any gene: 5. The CDR3 spells CASSPRTGNGYTF. The DNA of the CDR3 is TGTGCCAGCAGCCCACGGACAGGGAATGGCTACACCTTC.

This clonotype was counted many times. The chain joins TRBV19 to TRBJ2-1; D might be TRBD2 (5 bases). Per the germline V gene, CDR1 is LNHDA and CDR2 is SQIVND (reference sequence). This CDR3 spans 15 amino acids. Between the trimmed V and J ends, which lost 4 bases and 6 bases, there was a span of 16 bases. Here the CDR3 DNA reads TGTGCCAGTAGTACCGCGACTACTCCTCCCAATGAGCAGTTCTTC. Its protein is CASSTATTPPNEQFF.

At least ten counts were recorded for this clonotype. The chain couples TRBV6-5 to TRBJ2-1, with 8 bases fitting TRBD2. With 0 bases clipped from V and 3 bases from J, the junction kept 1 base outside the gene matches. The length of the CDR3 is 15 residues. Germline-derived CDR1 and CDR2 are MNHEY and SVGAGI. The CDR3 loop is CASSYSRGGYNEQFF. The DNA for the CDR3 is TGTGCCAGCAGTTACTCACGGGGGGGCTACAATGAGCAGTTCTTC.

The V and J genes are TRBV30 and TRBJ2-2, with D unresolved. V was cut by 2 bases and J by 2 bases, with 12 bases left in between. Looked up from germline, CDR1 is GTSNPN and CDR2 is SVGIG (reference sequence). This CDR3 spans 15 amino acids. The CDR3 protein is CAWSRVGRNTGELFF. In DNA form, the CDR3 reads TGTGCCTGGAGTAGGGTCGGCAGAAACACCGGGGAGCTGTTTTTT.

There are many counts of this clonotype. The chain joins TRBV15 to TRBJ1-6; 10 bases agree with TRBD1. V shed 4 bases, J shed 7 bases, and the junction held 31 bases outside the gene matches. This CDR3 has 24 amino acids. In germline, CDR1 is LNHNV, CDR2 YYDKDF (reference sequence). In DNA form, the CDR3 reads TGTGCCACCAGCACGGCCGGGATTTTTAAAGGGACAGGGGCTGAAATTGGGCTGAATTCACCCCTCCACTTT. It translates to CATSTAGIFKGTGAEIGLNSPLHF. Looking up the rest from reference TRBV15 and TRBJ1-6 gives the full variable domain: DAMVIQNPRYQVTQFGKPVTLSCSQTLNHNVMYWYQQKSSQAPKLLFHYYDKDFNNEADTPDNFQSRRPNTSFCFLDIRSPGLGDTAMYLCATSTAGIFKGTGAEIGLNSPLHFGNGTRLTVT.

V is TRBV19 and J is TRBJ2-6, with D maybe TRBD1 (5 bases). V was trimmed by 1 base and J by 0 bases, leaving 7 bases between them. Germline V gene lookup returns CDR1 LNHDA and CDR2 SQIVND (reference sequence). This CDR3 is 16 amino acids long. The CDR3 loop reads CASSIGQFSGANVLTF. CDR3 coding DNA: TGTGCCAGTAGTATAGGACAGTTCTCTGGGGCCAACGTCCTGACTTTC. The full variable domain, rest sourced from reference TRBV19 and TRBJ2-6, is DGGITQSPKYLFRKEGQNVTLSCEQNLNHDAMYWYRQDPGQGLRLIYYSQIVNDFQKGDIAEGYSVSREKKESFPLTVTSAQKNPTAFYLCASSIGQFSGANVLTFGAGSRLTVL.

J is TRBJ1-2 and V is TRBV7-2, with D perhaps matching TRBD1 (5 bases). Germline lookup yields CDR1 SGHTA and CDR2 FQGNSA. The CDR3 is made up of 13 amino acids. Trimming removed 2 bases at V and 5 bases at J, with 9 bases between. The CDR3: CASSLFREYGYTF. CDR3 bases: TGTGCCAGCAGCTTATTCAGGGAATATGGCTACACCTTC.

This clonotype was seen ten or more times. The chain recombines TRBV4-2 with TRBJ1-5; possible D gene TRBD1, 5 bases. Per germline, CDR1 LGHNA and CDR2 YNFKEQ. Trimming cost V 4 bases and J 1 base, with 5 bases left between them. CDR3 length: 13 residues. The chain's CDR3 is CASSRGSNQPQHF. The CDR3 coding sequence is TGTGCCAGCAGCCGGGGCAGCAATCAGCCCCAGCATTTT.

The chain joins TRBV10-3 to TRBJ1-3, with a possible D match to TRBD1 (6 bases). Germline V lookup: CDR1 ENHRY, CDR2 SYGVKD. This CDR3 region has 15 residues. V lost 4 bases and J lost 0, with 10 bases in between. This chain's CDR3 is CAISAGQLSGNTIYF. The CDR3 DNA is TGTGCCATCAGTGCTGGACAGCTCTCTGGAAACACCATATATTTT.

This sequence joins TRBV7-8 and TRBJ2-7; either TRBD1 or TRBD2 may fit D (6 bases each). Germline CDR1 is SGHVS and CDR2 is FQNEAQ. This CDR3 is built from 16 residues. V was trimmed by 1 base and J by 2 bases, leaving 15 bases between them. The CDR3 reads CASSLEGGLGTYEQYF. CDR3 DNA sequence: TGTGCCAGCAGCTTAGAGGGGGGCCTGGGAACCTACGAGCAGTACTTC.

Ten or more counts support this clonotype. This rearrangement joins TRBV7-9 to TRBJ2-5; D uncertain. The CDR3 consists of 14 residues. The germline V gene has CDR1 SEHNR and CDR2 FQNEAQ (reference sequence). Trimming stripped 0 bases from V and 5 bases from J, with 10 bases between. The CDR3 DNA sequence: TGTGCCAGCAGCTTAGCGTCAGGACGGGAGACCCAGTACTTC. As protein: CASSLASGRETQYF. The variable domain in full, completed from reference TRBV7-9 and TRBJ2-5, reads DTGVSQNPRHKITKRGQNVTFRCDPISEHNRLYWYRQTLGQGPEFLTYFQNEAQLEKSRLLSDRFSAERPKGSFSTLEIQRTEQGDSAMYLCASSLASGRETQYFGPGTRLLVL.

The CDR3 region is CASSLGVASTDTQYF. In nucleotides, the CDR3 is TGTGCCAGCAGCCTCGGGGTCGCTAGCACAGATACGCAGTATTTT. The chain employs TRBV7-9 and TRBJ2-3; a weak D match, TRBD2 (5 bases). V lost 5 bases to trimming and J lost 0 bases, with 12 bases between them. This CDR3 contains 15 residues. Germline V gene lookup returns CDR1 SEHNR and CDR2 FQNEAQ (reference sequence).

There are a few counts of this clonotype. The V and J genes are TRBV3-1 and TRBJ2-2; 7 nucleotides line up with TRBD2. Germline CDR1 is LGHDT and CDR2 is YNNKEL (reference sequence). The V segment lost 0 bases and the J segment 1 base; nucleotides outside the gene matches: 5. There are 17 residues in the CDR3. CDR3 DNA sequence: TGTGCCAGCAGCCAAGATTCCAGCGGGGTGAACACCGGGGAGCTGTTTTTT. Translation gives CASSQDSSGVNTGELFF.